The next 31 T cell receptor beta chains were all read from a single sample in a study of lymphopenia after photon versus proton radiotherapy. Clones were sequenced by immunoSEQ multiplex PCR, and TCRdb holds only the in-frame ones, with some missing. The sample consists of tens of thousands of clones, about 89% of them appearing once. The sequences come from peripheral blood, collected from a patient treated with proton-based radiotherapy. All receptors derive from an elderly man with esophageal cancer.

The chain's CDR3 is CASSEGGLSYEQYF. Written as DNA, the CDR3 is TGTGCCAGCAGTGAAGGAGGGCTCTCCTACGAGCAGTACTTC. V gene TRBV6-1 combines with J gene TRBJ2-7; D may be TRBD2 (5 bases). CDR3 length equals 14 residues. In germline, CDR1 is MNHNS, CDR2 SASEGT. Trimming removed 1 base at V and 0 bases at J, with 7 bases between.

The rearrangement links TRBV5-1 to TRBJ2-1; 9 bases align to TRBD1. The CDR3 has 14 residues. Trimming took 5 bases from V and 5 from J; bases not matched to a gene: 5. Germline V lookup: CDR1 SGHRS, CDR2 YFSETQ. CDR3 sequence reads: CASRGQGSNNEQFF. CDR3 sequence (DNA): TGCGCCAGCAGGGGACAGGGATCTAACAATGAGCAGTTCTTC.

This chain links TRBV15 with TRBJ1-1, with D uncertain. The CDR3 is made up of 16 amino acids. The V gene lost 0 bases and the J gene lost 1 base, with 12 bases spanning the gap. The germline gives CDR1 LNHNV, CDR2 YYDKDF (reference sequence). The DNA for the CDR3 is TGTGCCACCAGCAGAGATTGGGGAGGAAAGAACACTGAAGCTTTCTTT. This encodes CATSRDWGGKNTEAFF.

In nucleotides, the CDR3 is TGTGCCAGCAGTGCCACAGGGGCCGGGTACGAGCAGTACTTC. It specifies CASSATGAGYEQYF. The V call is TRBV6-5, the J call TRBJ2-7; TRBD1 matches 7 bases. CDR1 and CDR2 from the germline V gene are MNHEY and SVGAGI. V lost 5 bases, J lost 4 bases, and 8 bases stayed unmatched. The CDR3 contains 14 residues.

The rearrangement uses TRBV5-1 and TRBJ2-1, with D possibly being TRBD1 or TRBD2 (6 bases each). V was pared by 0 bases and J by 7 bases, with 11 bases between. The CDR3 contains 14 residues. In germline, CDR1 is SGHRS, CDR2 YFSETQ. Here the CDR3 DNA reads TGCGCCAGCAGCTTGGTTCCGGGGGCGAATGAGCAGTTCTTC. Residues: CASSLVPGANEQFF.

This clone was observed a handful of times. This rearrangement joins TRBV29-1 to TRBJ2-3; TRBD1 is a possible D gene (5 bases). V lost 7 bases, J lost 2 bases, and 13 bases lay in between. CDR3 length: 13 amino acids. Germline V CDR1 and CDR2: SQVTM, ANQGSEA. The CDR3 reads CSADLGVTDTQYF. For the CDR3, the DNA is TGCAGCGCAGACCTAGGGGTCACAGATACGCAGTATTTT.

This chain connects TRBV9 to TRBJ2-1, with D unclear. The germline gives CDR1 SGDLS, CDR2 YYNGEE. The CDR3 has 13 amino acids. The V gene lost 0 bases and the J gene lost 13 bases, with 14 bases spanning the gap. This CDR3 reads CASSVAPDPSQFF. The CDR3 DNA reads TGTGCCAGCAGCGTAGCTCCTGACCCTTCTCAGTTCTTC.

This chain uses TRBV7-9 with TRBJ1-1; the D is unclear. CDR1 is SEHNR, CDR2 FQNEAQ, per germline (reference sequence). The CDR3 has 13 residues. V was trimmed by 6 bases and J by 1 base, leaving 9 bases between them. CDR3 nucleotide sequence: TGTGCCAGCAGTTTCTGGCGGAACACTGAAGCTTTCTTT. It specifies CASSFWRNTEAFF.

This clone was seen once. CDR3 in DNA: TGTGCCAGCAGTCCGACGACTAGCGCGAATGAGCAGTTCTTC. It yields the protein CASSPTTSANEQFF. This rearrangement joins TRBV27 to TRBJ2-1, with 8 bases lining up with TRBD2. CDR3 size: 14 residues. Trimming cost V 5 bases and J 7 bases; bases outside gene matches: 7. The germline V gene has CDR1 MNHEY and CDR2 SMNVEV (reference sequence).

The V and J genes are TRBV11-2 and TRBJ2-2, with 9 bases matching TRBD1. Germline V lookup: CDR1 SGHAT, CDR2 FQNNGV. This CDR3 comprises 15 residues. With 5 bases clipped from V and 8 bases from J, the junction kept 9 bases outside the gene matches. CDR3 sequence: CASSAGTGLSGELFF. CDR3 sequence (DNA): TGTGCCAGCAGCGCCGGGACAGGGTTATCAGGGGAGCTGTTTTTT.

This CDR3 is CASSILAGASDEQYF. As DNA, the CDR3 is TGTGCCAGCAGCATTTTAGCGGGAGCTTCGGACGAGCAGTACTTC. The chain carries TRBV7-2 and TRBJ2-7, with 9 bases that match TRBD2. The J segment lost 5 bases and the V segment lost 5 bases, leaving 10 bases of the junction unmatched. The length of the CDR3 is 15 residues. The germline CDR1 and CDR2 sequences are SGHTA and FQGNSA.

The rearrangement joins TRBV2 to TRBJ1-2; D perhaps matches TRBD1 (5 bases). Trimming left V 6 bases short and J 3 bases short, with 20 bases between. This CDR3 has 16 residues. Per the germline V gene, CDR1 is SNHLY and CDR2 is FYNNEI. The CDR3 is CASSASWWGSDYGYTF. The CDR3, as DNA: TGTGCCAGCAGCGCTTCTTGGTGGGGCTCTGACTATGGCTACACCTTC.

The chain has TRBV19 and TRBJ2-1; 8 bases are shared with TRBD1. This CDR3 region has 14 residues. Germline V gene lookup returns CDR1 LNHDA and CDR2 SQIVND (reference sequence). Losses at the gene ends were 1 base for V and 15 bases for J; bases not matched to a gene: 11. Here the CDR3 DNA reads TGTGCCAGTAGTATAGTGGACACCGGGACAGGTTCGTTCTTC. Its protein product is CASSIVDTGTGSFF.

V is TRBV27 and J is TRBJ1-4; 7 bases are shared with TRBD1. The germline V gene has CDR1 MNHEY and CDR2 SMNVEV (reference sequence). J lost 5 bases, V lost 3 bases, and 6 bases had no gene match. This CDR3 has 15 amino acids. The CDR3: CASSFETGLNEKLFF. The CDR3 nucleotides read TGTGCCAGCAGTTTTGAGACAGGGCTCAATGAAAAACTGTTTTTT. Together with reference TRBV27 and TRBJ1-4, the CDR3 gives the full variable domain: EAQVTQNPRYLITVTGKKLTVTCSQNMNHEYMSWYRQDPGLGLRQIYYSMNVEVTDKGDVPEGYKVSRKEKRNFPLILESPSPNQTSLYFCASSFETGLNEKLFFGSGTQLSVL.

The DNA of the CDR3 is TGTGCCAGCAGCGTAGGACTAATTACCGAGCAGTACTTC. This codes for CASSVGLITEQYF. The chain combines TRBV9 with TRBJ2-7, with a tentative D call TRBD2 (5 bases). The length of the CDR3 is 13 residues. Germline V CDR1 and CDR2: SGDLS, YYNGEE. V was clipped by 0 bases and J by 6 bases, with 10 bases between them.

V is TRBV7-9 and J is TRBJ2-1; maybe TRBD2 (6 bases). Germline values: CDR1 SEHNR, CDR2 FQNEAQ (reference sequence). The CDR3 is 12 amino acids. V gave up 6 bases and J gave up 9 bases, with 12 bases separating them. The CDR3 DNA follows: TGTGCCAGCAGTCGGGAGATCGGTGAGCAGTTCTTC. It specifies CASSREIGEQFF.

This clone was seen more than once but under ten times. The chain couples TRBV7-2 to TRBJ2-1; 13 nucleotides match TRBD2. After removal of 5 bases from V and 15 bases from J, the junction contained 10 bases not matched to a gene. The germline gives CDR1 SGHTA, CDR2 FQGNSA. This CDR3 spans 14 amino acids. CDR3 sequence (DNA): TGTGCCAGCAGCCCCCGGACTAGCGGGAGCCCCCCGTTCTTC. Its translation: CASSPRTSGSPPFF.

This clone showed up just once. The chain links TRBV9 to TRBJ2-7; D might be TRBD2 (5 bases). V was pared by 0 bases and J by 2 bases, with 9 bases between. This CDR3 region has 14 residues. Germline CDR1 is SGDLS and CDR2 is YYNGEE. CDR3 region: CASSVDVGTYEQYF. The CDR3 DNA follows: TGTGCCAGCAGCGTAGACGTCGGGACCTACGAGCAGTACTTC.

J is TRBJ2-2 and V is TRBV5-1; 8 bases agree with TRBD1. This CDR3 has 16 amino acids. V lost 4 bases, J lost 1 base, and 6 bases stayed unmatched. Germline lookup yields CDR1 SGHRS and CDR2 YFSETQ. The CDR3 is CASSPGQGWNTGELFF. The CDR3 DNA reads TGCGCCAGCAGCCCCGGACAGGGATGGAACACCGGGGAGCTGTTTTTT.

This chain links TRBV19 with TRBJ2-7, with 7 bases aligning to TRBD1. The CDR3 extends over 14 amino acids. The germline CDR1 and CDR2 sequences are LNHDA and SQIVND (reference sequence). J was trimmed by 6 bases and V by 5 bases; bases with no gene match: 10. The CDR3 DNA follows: TGTGCCAGTAGTCCGCAGGGGGTTGGGTTCGAGCAGTACTTC. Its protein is CASSPQGVGFEQYF.

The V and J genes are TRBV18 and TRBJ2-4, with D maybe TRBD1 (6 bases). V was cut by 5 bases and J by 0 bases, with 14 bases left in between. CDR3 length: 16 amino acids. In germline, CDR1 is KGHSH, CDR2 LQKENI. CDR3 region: CASSTTRTEAKNIQYF. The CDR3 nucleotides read TGTGCCAGCTCAACGACAAGGACAGAAGCCAAAAACATTCAGTACTTC.

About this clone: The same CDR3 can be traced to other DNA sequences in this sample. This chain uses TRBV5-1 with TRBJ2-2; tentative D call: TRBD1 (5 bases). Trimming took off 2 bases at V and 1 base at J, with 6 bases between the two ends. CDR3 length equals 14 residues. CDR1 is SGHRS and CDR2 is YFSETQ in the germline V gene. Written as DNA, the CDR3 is TGCGCCAGCAGCTTAGGACAGAACACCGGGGAGCTGTTTTTT. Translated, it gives CASSLGQNTGELFF.

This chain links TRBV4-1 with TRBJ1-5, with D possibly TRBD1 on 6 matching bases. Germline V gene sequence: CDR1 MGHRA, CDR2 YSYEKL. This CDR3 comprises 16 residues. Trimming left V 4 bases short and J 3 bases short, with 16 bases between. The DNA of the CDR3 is TGCGCCAGCAGCCTAGCGTCGGGGGCCTCCAATCAGCCCCAGCATTTT. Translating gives CASSLASGASNQPQHF.

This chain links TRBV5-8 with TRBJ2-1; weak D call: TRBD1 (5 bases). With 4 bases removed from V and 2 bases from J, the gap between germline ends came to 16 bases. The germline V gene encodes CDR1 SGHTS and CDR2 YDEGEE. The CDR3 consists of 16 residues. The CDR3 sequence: CASSPPDSRPYNEQFF. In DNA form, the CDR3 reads TGTGCCAGCAGCCCCCCCGACAGCCGACCCTACAATGAGCAGTTCTTC.

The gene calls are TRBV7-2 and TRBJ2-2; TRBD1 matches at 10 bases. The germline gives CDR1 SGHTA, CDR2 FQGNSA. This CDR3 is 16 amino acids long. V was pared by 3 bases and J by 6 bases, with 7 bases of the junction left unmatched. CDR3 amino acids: CASSLLGQGIAGELFF. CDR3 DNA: TGTGCCAGCAGCTTGTTGGGACAGGGGATAGCCGGGGAGCTGTTTTTT.

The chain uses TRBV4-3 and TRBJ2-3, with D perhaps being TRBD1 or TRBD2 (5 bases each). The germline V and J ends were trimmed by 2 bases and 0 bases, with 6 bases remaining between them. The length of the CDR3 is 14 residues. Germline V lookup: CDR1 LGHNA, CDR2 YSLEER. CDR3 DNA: TGCGCCAGCAGCCAACGGGACAGCACAGATACGCAGTATTTT. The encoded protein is CASSQRDSTDTQYF.

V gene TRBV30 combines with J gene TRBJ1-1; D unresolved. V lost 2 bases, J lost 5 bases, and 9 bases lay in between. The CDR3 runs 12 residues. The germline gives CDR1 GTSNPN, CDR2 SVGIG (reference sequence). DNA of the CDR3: TGTGCCTGGAGTTTTGGTGGAACTGAAGCTTTCTTT. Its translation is CAWSFGGTEAFF.

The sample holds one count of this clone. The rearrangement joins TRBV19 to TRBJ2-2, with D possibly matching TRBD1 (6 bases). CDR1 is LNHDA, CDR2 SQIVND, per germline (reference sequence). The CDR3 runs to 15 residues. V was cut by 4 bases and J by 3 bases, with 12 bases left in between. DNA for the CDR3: TGTGCCAGTAGTAGAGGGGACACTCACACCGGGGAGCTGTTTTTT. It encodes CASSRGDTHTGELFF.

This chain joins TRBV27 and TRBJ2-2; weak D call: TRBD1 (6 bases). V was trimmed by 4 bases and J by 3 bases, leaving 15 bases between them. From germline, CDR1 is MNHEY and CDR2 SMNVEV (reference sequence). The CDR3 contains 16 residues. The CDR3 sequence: CASSSYTGRDTGELFF. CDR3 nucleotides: TGTGCCAGCAGTTCATATACAGGGCGGGACACCGGGGAGCTGTTTTTT.

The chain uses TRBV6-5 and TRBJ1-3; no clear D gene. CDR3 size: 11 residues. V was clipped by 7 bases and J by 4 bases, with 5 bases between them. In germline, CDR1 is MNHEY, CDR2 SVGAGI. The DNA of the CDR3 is TGTGCCAGCACCGCCGGAAACACCATATATTTT. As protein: CASTAGNTIYF.

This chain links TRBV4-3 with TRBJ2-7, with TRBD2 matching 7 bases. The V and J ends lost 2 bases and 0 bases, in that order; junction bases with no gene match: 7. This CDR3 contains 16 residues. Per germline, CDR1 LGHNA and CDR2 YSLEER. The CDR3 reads CASSQKAGGSSYEQYF. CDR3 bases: TGCGCCAGCAGCCAAAAGGCGGGCGGGAGCTCCTACGAGCAGTACTTC.